This TCR beta chain was sequenced for a study of T cell responses to AZD1222 COVID-19 vaccine. Trimming took 0 bases from V and 5 from J, leaving 13 bases between them. Germline CDR1 reads SGHVS; CDR2 reads FQNEAQ. The CDR3 has 15 amino acids. Study-wide points: Recipients of two AZD1222 doses showed rising Spike-specific TCR breadth and depth. The donors showed a predominance of white British ancestry and of females, with possible underestimation of clonal diversity. Among AZD1222 vaccinees, only 6 or 7 were seropositive at baseline.

Method: immunoSEQ multiplex PCR; TCRdb's copy keeps in-frame clones and lacks some. The repertoire holds 120,000 or so clones, with about 90% as singletons. A few counts support this clone. Its antigen is still unknown. The chain uses TRBV7-8 and TRBJ2-5, with D tentatively TRBD2 (5 bases). This TCR derives from an adult in good health. This specimen was peripheral blood, taken on day 0 of AZD1222 vaccination. Written as DNA, the CDR3 is TGTGCCAGCAGCTTAGCGTATCGGAGGAGGGAGACCCAGTACTTC. It codes for CASSLAYRRRETQYF.